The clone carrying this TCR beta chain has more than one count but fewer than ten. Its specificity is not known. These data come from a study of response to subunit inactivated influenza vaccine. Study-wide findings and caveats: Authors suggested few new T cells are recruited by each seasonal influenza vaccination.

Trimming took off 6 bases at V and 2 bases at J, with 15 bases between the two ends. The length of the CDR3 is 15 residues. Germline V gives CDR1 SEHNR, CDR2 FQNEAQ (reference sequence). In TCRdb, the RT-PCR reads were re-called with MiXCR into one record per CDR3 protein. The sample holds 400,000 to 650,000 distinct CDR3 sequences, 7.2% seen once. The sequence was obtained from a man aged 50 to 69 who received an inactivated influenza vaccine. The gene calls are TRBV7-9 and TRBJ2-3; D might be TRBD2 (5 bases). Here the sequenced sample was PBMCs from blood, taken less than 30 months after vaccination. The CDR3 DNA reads TGTGCCAGCAGGGGCGGGTTGGGTAACACAGATACGCAGTATTTT. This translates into CASRGGLGNTDTQYF.